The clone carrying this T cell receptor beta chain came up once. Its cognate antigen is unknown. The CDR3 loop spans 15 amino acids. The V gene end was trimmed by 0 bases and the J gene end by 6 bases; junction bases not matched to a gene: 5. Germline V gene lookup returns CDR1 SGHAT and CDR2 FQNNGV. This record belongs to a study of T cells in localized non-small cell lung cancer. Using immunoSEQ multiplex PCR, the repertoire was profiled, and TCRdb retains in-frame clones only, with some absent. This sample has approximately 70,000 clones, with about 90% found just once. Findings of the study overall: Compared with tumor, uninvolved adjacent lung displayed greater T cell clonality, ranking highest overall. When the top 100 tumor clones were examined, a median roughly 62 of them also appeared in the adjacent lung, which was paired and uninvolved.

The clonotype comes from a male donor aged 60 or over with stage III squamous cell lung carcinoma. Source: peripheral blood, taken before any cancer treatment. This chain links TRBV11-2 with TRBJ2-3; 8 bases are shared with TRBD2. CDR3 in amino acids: CASSLERGDSDTQYF. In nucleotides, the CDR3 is TGTGCCAGCAGCTTAGAGCGGGGGGACTCTGATACGCAGTATTTT.